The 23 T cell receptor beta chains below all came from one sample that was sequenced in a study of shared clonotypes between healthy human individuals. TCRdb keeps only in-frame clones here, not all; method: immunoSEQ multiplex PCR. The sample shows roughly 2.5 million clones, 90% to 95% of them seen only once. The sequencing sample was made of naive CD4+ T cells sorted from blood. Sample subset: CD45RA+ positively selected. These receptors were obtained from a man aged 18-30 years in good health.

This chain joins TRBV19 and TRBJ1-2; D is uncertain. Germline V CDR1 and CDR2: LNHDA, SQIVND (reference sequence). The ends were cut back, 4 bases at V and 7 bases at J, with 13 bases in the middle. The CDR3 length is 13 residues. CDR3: CASSNGPYSGYTF. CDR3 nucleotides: TGTGCCAGTAGTAACGGACCGTACAGTGGCTACACCTTC.

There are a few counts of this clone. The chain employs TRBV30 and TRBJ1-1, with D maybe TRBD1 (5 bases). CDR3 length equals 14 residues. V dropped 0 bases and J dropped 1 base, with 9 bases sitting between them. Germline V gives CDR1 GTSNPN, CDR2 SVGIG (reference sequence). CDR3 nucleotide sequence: TGTGCCTGGAGTGTACCGGGGGAGAACACTGAAGCTTTCTTT. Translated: CAWSVPGENTEAFF.

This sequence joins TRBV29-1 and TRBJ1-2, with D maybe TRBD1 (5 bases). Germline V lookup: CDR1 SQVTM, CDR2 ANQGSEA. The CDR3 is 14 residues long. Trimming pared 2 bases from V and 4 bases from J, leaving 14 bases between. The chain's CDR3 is CSVEPPPGTYGYTF. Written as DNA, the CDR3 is TGCAGCGTTGAACCCCCCCCCGGGACCTATGGCTACACCTTC.

CDR3 in DNA: TGTGCCAGCAGCTTAGACGGCCTAGAGATGTACGAGCAGTACTTC. This translates into CASSLDGLEMYEQYF. The chain joins TRBV11-2 to TRBJ2-7; D not certain. The CDR3 totals 15 residues. Trimming removed 0 bases at V and 4 bases at J, with 13 bases between. Germline values: CDR1 SGHAT, CDR2 FQNNGV. Supplemented by reference TRBV11-2 and TRBJ2-7, the full variable domain reads EAGVAQSPRYKIIEKRQSVAFWCNPISGHATLYWYQQILGQGPKLLIQFQNNGVVDDSQLPKDRFSAERLKGVDSTLKIQPAKLEDSAVYLCASSLDGLEMYEQYFGPGTRLTVT.

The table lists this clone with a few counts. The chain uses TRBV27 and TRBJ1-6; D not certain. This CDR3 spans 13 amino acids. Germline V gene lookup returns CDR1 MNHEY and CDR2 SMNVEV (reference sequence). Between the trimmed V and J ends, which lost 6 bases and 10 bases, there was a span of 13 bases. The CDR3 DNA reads TGTGCCAGCAGGTGGAGGGTAAACTCACCCCTCCACTTT. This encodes CASRWRVNSPLHF.

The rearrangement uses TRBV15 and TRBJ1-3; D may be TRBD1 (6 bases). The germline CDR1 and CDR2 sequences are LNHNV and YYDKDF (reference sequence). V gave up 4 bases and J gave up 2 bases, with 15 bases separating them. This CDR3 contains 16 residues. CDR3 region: CATSKGGGLAGNTIYF. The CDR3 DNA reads TGTGCCACCAGCAAAGGCGGGGGCTTGGCTGGAAACACCATATATTTT.

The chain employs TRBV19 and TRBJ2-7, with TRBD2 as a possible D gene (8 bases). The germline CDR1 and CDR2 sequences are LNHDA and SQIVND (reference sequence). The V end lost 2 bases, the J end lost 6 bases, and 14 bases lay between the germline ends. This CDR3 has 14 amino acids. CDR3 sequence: CASSIRDSGGEQYF. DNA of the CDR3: TGTGCCAGTAGTATAAGGGACAGCGGGGGCGAGCAGTACTTC. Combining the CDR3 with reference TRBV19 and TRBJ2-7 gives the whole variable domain DGGITQSPKYLFRKEGQNVTLSCEQNLNHDAMYWYRQDPGQGLRLIYYSQIVNDFQKGDIAEGYSVSREKKESFPLTVTSAQKNPTAFYLCASSIRDSGGEQYFGPGTRLTVT.

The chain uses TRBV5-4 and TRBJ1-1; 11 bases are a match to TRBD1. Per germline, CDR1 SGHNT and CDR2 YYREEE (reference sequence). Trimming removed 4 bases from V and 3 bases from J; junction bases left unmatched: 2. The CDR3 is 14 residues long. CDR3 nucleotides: TGTGCCAGCAGCCGGGACAGGGGGGACACTGAAGCTTTCTTT. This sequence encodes CASSRDRGDTEAFF.

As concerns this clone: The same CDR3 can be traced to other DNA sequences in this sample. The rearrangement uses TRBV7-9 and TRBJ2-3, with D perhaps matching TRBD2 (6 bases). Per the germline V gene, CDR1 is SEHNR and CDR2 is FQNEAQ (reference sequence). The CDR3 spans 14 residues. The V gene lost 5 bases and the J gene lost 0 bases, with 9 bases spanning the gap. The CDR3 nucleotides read TGTGCCAGCAGCCTGGGACTTAGCACAGATACGCAGTATTTT. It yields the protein CASSLGLSTDTQYF.

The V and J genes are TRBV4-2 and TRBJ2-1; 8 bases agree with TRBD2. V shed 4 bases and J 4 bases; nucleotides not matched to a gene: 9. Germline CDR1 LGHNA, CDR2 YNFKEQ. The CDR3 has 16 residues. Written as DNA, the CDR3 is TGTGCCAGCAGCCCAGTAGGGAGCGGGGGATACAATGAGCAGTTCTTC. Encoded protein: CASSPVGSGGYNEQFF.

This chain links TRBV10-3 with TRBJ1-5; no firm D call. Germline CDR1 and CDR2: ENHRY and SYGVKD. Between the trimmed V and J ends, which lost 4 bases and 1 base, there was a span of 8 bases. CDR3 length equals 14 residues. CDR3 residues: CAISVAVSNQPQHF. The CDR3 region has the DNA TGTGCCATCAGTGTGGCGGTGAGCAATCAGCCCCAGCATTTT.

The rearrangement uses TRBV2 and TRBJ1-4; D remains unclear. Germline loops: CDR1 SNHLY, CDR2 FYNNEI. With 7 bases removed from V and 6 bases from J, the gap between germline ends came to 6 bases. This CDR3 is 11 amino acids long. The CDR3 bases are TGTGCCAGCATTTCGTATGAAAAACTGTTTTTT. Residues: CASISYEKLFF. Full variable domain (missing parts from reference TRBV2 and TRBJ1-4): EPEVTQTPSHQVTQMGQEVILRCVPISNHLYFYWYRQILGQKVEFLVSFYNNEISEKSEIFDDQFSVERPDGSNFTLKIRSTKLEDSAMYFCASISYEKLFFGSGTQLSVL.

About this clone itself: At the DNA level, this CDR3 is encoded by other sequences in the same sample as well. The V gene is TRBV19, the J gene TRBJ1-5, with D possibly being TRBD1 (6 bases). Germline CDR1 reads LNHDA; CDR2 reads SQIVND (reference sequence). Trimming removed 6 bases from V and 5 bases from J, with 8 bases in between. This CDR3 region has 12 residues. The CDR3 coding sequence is TGTGCCAGTAGCTCAGGGGATCAGCCCCAGCATTTT. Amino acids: CASSSGDQPQHF.

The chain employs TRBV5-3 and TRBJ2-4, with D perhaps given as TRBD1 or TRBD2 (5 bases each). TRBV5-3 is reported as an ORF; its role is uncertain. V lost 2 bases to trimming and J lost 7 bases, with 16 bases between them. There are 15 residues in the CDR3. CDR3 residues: CARSLGRGWGNIQYF. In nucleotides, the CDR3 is TGTGCCAGAAGCTTAGGGAGAGGGTGGGGGAACATTCAGTACTTC.

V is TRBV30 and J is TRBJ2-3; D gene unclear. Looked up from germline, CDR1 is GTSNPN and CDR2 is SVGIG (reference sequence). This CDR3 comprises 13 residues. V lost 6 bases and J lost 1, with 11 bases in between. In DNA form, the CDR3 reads TGTGCCTGTCCGGGCCATGGCACAGATACGCAGTATTTT. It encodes CACPGHGTDTQYF.

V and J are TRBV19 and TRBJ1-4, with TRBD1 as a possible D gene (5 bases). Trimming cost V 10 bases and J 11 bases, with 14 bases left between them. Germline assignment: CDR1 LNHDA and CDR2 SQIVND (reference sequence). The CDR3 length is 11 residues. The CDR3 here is CATREEGKLFF. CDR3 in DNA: TGTGCCACTAGGGAGGAGGGGAAACTGTTTTTT.

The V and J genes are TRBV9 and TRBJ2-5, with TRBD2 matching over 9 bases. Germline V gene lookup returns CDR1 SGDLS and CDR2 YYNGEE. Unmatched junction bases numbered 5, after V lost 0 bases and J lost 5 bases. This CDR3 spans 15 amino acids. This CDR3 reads CASSVGRGGVETQYF. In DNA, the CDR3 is TGTGCCAGCAGCGTAGGGCGGGGGGGCGTCGAGACCCAGTACTTC. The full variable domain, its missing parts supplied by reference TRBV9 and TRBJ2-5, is DSGVTQTPKHLITATGQRVTLRCSPRSGDLSVYWYQQSLDQGLQFLIQYYNGEERAKGNILERFSAQQFPDLHSELNLSSLELGDSALYFCASSVGRGGVETQYFGPGTRLLVL.

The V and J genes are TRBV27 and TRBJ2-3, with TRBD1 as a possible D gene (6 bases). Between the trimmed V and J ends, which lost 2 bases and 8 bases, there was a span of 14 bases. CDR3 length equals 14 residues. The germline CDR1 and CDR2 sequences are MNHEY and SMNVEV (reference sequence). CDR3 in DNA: TGTGCCAGCAGTTTAGGGACAATCGCCTCTACGCAGTATTTT. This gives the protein CASSLGTIASTQYF.

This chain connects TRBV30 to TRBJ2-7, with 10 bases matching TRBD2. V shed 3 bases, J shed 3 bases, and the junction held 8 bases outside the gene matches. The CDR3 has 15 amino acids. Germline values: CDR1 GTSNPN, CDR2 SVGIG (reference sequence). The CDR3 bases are TGTGCCTGGAGCCTCGCGGCTAGCGGGGGCTACGAGCAGTACTTC. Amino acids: CAWSLAASGGYEQYF.

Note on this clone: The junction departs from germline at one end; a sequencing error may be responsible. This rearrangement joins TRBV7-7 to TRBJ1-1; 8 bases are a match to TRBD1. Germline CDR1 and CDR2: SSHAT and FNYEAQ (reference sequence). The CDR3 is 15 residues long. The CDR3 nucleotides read TGTGCTAGCAGCCAACGGCGAGACAGGGGATCTGAAGCTTTCTTT. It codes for CASSQRRDRGSEAFF.

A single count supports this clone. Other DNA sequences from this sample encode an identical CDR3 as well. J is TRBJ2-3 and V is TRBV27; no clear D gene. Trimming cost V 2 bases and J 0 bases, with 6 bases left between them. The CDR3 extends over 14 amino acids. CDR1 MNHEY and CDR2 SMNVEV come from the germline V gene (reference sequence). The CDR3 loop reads CASSLGLSTDTQYF. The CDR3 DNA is TGTGCCAGCAGTTTAGGGCTAAGCACAGATACGCAGTATTTT.

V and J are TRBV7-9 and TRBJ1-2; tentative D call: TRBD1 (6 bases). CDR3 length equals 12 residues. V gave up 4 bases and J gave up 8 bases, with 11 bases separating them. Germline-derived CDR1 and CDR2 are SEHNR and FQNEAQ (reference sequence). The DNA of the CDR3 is TGTGCCAGCAGCTCCGGGACATGGGGCTACACCTTC. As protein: CASSSGTWGYTF.

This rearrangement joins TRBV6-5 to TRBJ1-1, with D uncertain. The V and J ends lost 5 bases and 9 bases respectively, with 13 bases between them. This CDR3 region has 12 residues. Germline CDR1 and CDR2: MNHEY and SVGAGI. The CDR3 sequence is CASSPPGAKAFF. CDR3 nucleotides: TGTGCCAGCAGTCCGCCGGGAGCGAAAGCTTTCTTT.